This TCR beta chain was observed in a study of cytomegalovirus exposure and HLA in healthy donors (dated by TCRdb to about 2017). At the level of the whole study: An earlier analysis of 587 of the donors reported roughly 300 Gb of sequence data and 117 million unique TCR beta sequences obtained from about 179 million T cells. Besides the first cohort of roughly 660 subjects, a separate validation cohort made up of 120 different subjects was used. The study combined high-throughput TCR immunosequencing, statistical association of individual TCRs with disease status, and machine learning to predict cytomegalovirus infection status. The study was designed to test whether signatures of past pathogen exposure could be identified by cataloging public T cell receptors. All discovery cohort repertoires had been generated on a single sequencing platform. Because of strong linkage in the cohort, a handful of DR-DQ haplotypes were treated as single units for association and clustering. On average, roughly 250,000 unique TCR beta nucleotide sequences were sequenced per donor among 300 to 500 genotyped donors of the cohort, with 15% to 20% of those sequences being non-productive. The later analysis used no new phenotypic data to find candidate immune exposures, relying instead on TCR beta sequences and their occurrence across donors. About 280 gigabases of sequencing data and around 85 million unique TCR sequences made up an early release that covered nearly 650 HLA-typed donors. To decide whether each TCR beta V gene segment behaved as functional or pseudogenic, an earlier analysis of some 600 of the donors relied on high-throughput TCR beta sequencing. HLA typing included class I and class II loci at four-digit resolution. A later analysis re-examined previously published TCR beta repertoires from more than 550 donors and added high-resolution HLA genotyping to investigate patterns of TCR occurrence. Using immunosequencing, the study profiled T cell repertoires from some 670 subjects and related those repertoires to cytomegalovirus serostatus. Typing coverage differed by locus: A, B, C, DRB1 and DQB1 were typed in roughly 620-640 donors, DQA1 in roughly 510, DPA1 in roughly 590, and DPB1 in roughly 470. Of the roughly 410 genotyped donors, more than 75% were placed in the genetic ancestry cluster associated with self-reported Caucasian donors. Donor age, sex, ethnicity and CMV serostatus were collected together with the repertoire data. In a later genetic analysis, genome-wide SNP genotypes for about 55% of the roughly 700 donors were used, and that subset was treated as a discovery cohort.

Including the terminal cysteine and phenylalanine, the CDR3 comprises 16 residues. The kept DNA is CDR3 alone, 48 bases in frame from the first base. CDR1 and CDR2 are read off the germline V gene as SGHTA and FQGTGA. Trimming takes 4 bases from V and 5 bases from J, and the germline ends sit 19 bases apart. The cohort was made up of 666 healthy bone marrow donors. At the time of sampling, all cohort members were nominally healthy, though unrecorded immune exposures were likely present. The donor tested CMV seropositive, placing the donor among the 290 or so seropositive members of the cohort. A peripheral blood sample was collected from each donor, and TCR beta sequencing was performed on peripheral blood mononuclear cells. Genomic DNA was extracted from the blood cell samples with the Qiagen DNeasy Blood Extraction Kit. This clone was seen just once. Its cognate antigen has yet to be identified. No base qualities exist here, and no much larger clone lies one base off it.

Overall results and qualifications from the work: The classifier was reported to diagnose cytomegalovirus status with high specificity and sensitivity in both the original cohort and the validation cohort. In this cohort, only TCR beta chains were sequenced, and detectable features were limited by the absence of alpha or paired-chain data. Most TCR sequences were seen in very few donors, while some public TCRs were found in many individuals. Because HLA typing was missing for some donors at each locus, association tests included only the typed subset. A later genetic analysis reported fewer N-insertions in productive TCRs among donors in an Asian-associated ancestry cluster than the 666-donor mean. Three of the identified cytomegalovirus-associated TCR beta chains were confirmed in vitro to be specific for cytomegalovirus antigens. Linkage disequilibrium might explain the correlated functional status among segregating V segments, but an unknown experimental factor could not be excluded. Strong co-occurrence of HLA alleles, especially DR and DQ, made assigning TCR associations to individual alleles difficult. At a false discovery rate of 0.05, a later analysis linked 15,000 to 20,000 TCR beta sequences to specific HLA alleles. A later analysis found that TCR association rates varied across HLA loci, with DRB1 alleles showing the most associated TCRs and HLA-C alleles the fewest. Several of the top co-occurrence clusters appeared to be linked to parvovirus B19, influenza, CMV and Epstein-Barr virus, according to a later analysis. A later analysis found that most CMV-associated TCR beta chains appeared HLA-restricted, with HLA associations seemingly driven largely by CMV exposure. In a later analysis, HLA-associated TCR beta chains were found to be more clonally expanded and to have lower generation probabilities than equally common non-associated chains. Some IMGT-functional V segments, including TRBV6-2 and TRBV6-3, could not be distinguished by the 87-base-pair reads and were therefore excluded. Presence/absence analyses assumed roughly uniform sequencing depth across donors, an assumption that may not hold. In the study, approximately 150 TCR beta chains were listed as associated with cytomegalovirus. In an earlier analysis of about 600 of the donors, most TCR beta V segments appeared in productive rearrangements about 87% or about 30% of the time, broadly matching IMGT annotations. Because counts were too low, about 17 rarely observed V segments, including chromosome 9 orphons, were excluded from the earlier analysis of about 500 of the donors. An association between a missense DCLRE1C variant and V-gene and J-gene trimming of TCR beta chains was found in a later genetic analysis and replicated in an independent cohort. It was suggested by the authors that the approach could potentially be generalized to other disease states and immunological phenotypes. A further reported finding was that TCR beta sequences accurately predicted the HLA-A and HLA-B alleles for most subjects in the first cohort. For the cohort, immune exposure information was limited to CMV serostatus. A cluster of highly shared sequence variants was judged likely to represent a technical artifact of the sequencing pipeline.

Libraries were built with the immunoSEQ multiplex PCR assay. A mixture of 60 forward primers for TCR Vbeta segments and 13 reverse primers for TCR Jbeta segments was used in the multiplex PCR. The CDR3 region of rearranged TCR beta genes was amplified from genomic DNA with a multiplex PCR assay. On the Illumina HiSeq System, the amplified TCR beta libraries were sequenced as 87-base-pair reads. The original methods were these. A later analysis tallied 75 million to 95 million unique TCR beta chains across the 666 repertoires, and about 12 million of those chains were shared by two or more donors. Raw reads were error-corrected and collapsed into unique sequences with a nearest-neighbor algorithm that merged closely related sequences to remove PCR and sequencing errors. To assign V, D and J gene segments, CDR3 sequences were aligned to IMGT reference sequences. For a sequence to be retained, a match of at least six nucleotides was required to both a V gene segment and a J gene segment. A rearrangement was called productive if the CDR3 had no stop codons and remained in frame with V and J, and every other rearrangement was called non-productive. CDR3 was defined by IMGT convention, running from the second conserved V-encoded cysteine to the conserved J-encoded phenylalanine. The earlier analysis of approximately 500 of the donors excluded sequences that lacked an unambiguous match to a single V gene segment. In an earlier analysis of roughly 600 of the donors, a V segment was called functional when productive rearrangements were above 56.7%, and segregating when the standard deviation between donors exceeded 5%. A statistical classification framework was built to diagnose cytomegalovirus status from the catalog of TCR beta chain sequences. In a later analysis, V and J genes were assigned by comparing TCR nucleotide sequences against IMGT/GENE-DB human TR gene sequences. Using the TCRdist pipeline, a later analysis assigned CDR3 sequences along with most-parsimonious VDJ recombination scenarios. A later analysis defined each TCR beta chain by its CDR3 amino acid sequence plus V-gene family, and excluded reads lacking a unique V-gene family. In a later analysis, 450 to 600 highly shared, low-generation-probability nucleotide sequences were removed to address suspected cross-contamination and a sequencing artifact. In a later analysis, a clonal expansion index for each public chain was calculated from normalized within-repertoire ranks of inferred template counts. In a later analysis, generation probabilities were computed using a VDJ recombination model fitted to out-of-frame rearrangements, and the results were checked against IGoR. Hypergeometric tests were used in a later analysis to score TCR-TCR, TCR-HLA and TCR-CMV co-occurrence, with a repertoire-size bias correction applied to the TCR pairs. In a later analysis, false discovery rates were estimated by permuting HLA or CMV assignments 20 times. A later analysis grouped co-occurring TCRs with DBSCAN, adding TCRdist sequence similarity when clustering within HLA-allele-positive subsets. For co-occurrence clustering, repertoires with fewer than 30,000 or more than 120,000 public chains were excluded, along with five repertoires with anomalous nucleotide sharing. The immuneACCESS repertoire file appears here via TCRdb, limited to in-frame rearrangements. These files lack a portion of the clones; in checked studies, under half of the deficit traces to unresolved V genes, and the cause of the others is not known. The DNA gave D and trimming, while V, J and clone size come from that table. The sample has around 200,000 clones on record, approximately 82% of them singletons. The ten top clones hold more than 8.5% of the sample.

The clonotype originates from a woman between 45 and 60 years old in good health and CMV-seropositive. The V and J segments used are TRBV7-3 and TRBJ2-3, and TRBD2 may be the D gene, going by 6 matching bases. The sample consisted of PBMCs. The encoded CDR3 is CASSSGLQGPIDTQYF. The nucleotide sequence is TGTGCCAGCAGCTCGGGACTCCAAGGGCCCATAGATACGCAGTATTTT.